The present T cell receptor (beta chain) was sequenced within a study of CD8 T cells in Susac syndrome. Study-wide findings and caveats: The study's TCR sequencing and HLA analysis drew on a certain number of individuals. That number was acknowledged as relatively small.

Sequencing targeted TCR beta in blood CD8+ and CD4+ T cells. While CD8+ and CD4+ T cells were isolated negatively, TEMRA cells were enriched by FACS. RNA was extracted with the RNeasy kit, and a quantity of about 0.45 to 1 ug was reverse transcribed using random hexamers. TCRdb re-called the immunoSEQ multiplex PCR reads with MiXCR, one entry per CDR3 protein. The data contain under 550,000 distinct CDR3 sequences, around 85% of them singletons. With respect to this clonotype: Antigen unknown.

The receptor was isolated from a human donor with multiple sclerosis. The sequencing sample was made of CD8+ T cells from PBMCs.

This chain's CDR3 is CATVGTSDRDEQFF. As DNA, the CDR3 is TGTGCCACTGTTGGGACTAGCGATAGGGATGAGCAGTTCTTC. The chain recombines TRBV27 with TRBJ2-1; TRBD2 agrees at 10 bases. Unmatched junction bases numbered 11, after V lost 10 bases and J lost 8 bases. The CDR3 covers 14 residues. CDR1 and CDR2 (germline): MNHEY, SMNVEV (reference sequence).